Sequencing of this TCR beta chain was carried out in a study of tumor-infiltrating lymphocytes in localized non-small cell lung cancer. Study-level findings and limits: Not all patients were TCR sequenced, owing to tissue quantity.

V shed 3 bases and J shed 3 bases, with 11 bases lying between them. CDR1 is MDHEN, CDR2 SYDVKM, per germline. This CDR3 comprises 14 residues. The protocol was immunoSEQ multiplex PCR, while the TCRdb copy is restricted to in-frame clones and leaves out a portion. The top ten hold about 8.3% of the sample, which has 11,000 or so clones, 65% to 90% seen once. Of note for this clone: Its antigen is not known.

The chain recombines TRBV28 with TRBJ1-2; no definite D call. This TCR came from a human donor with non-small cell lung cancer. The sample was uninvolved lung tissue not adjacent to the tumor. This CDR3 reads CASSFGSAHYGYTF. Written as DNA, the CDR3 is TGTGCCAGCAGTTTCGGGTCAGCCCACTATGGCTACACCTTC.